The T cell receptor (beta chain) under discussion was sequenced for a study of shared clonotypes between healthy human individuals. Broader study findings: It was the non-shared clonotypes that had lower generation probabilities than clonotypes shared by all four donors.

Germline CDR1 is SGDLS and CDR2 is YYNGEE. The CDR3 totals 16 residues. V was pared by 0 bases and J by 2 bases, with 15 bases between. This clone occurred once. Its target is not known. Sorted subsets were amplified in replicate PCRs using about 200 ng DNA, roughly 30,000 T cell genomes. Sequencing was performed with immunoSEQ multiplex PCR; in TCRdb, only in-frame clones are kept and a portion is missing. The sample lists around 510,000 clones; more than 95% were seen once. Sequencing used naive CD4+ T cells sorted from blood. Sample subset: CD45RA+ positively selected. The TCR sequence derives from a woman in her twenties or thirties in good health. The V call is TRBV9, the J call TRBJ2-7; D unresolved. This CDR3 reads CASSVEDLTDTYEQYF. CDR3 bases: TGTGCCAGCAGCGTAGAGGATCTGACGGATACCTACGAGCAGTACTTC.